The entry below gives a single T cell receptor (beta chain) sequence along with its context. This sample was included in a study of control samples from healthy donors and cancer patients. TCRdb keeps only in-frame clones here, not all; method: immunoSEQ multiplex PCR. This sample has about 120,000 clones; around nine tenths occur once, and the top ten carry about an eighth. The CDR3 consists of 17 residues. Deletions cut 1 base from V and 1 base from J, with 16 bases between. Germline V lookup: CDR1 MGHRA, CDR2 YSYEKL. The sequenced sample was blood. This chain connects TRBV4-1 to TRBJ1-2; D is ambiguous. The sequence derives from a man aged 30 to 39 in good health. In DNA, the CDR3 is TGCGCCAGCAGCCAAGTTGTGTTGAGGATCCTTAACTATGGCTACACCTTC. It translates to CASSQVVLRILNYGYTF.